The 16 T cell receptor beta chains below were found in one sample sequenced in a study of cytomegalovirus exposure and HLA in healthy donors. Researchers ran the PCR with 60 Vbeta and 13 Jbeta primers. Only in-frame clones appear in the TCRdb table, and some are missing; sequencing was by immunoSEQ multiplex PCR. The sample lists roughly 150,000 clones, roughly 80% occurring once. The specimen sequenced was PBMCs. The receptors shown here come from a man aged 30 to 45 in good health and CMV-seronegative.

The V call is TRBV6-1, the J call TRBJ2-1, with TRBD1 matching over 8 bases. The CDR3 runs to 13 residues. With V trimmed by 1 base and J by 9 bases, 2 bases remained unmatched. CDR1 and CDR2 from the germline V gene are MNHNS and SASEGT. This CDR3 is CASSEVGTGEQFF. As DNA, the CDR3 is TGTGCCAGCAGTGAAGTAGGGACAGGTGAGCAGTTCTTC.

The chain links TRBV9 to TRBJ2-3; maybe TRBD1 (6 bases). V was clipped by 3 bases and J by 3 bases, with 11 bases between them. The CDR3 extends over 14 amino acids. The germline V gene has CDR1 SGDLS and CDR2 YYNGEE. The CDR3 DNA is TGTGCCAGCAGCGCCCTCAGGGGTACAGATACGCAGTATTTT. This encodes CASSALRGTDTQYF.

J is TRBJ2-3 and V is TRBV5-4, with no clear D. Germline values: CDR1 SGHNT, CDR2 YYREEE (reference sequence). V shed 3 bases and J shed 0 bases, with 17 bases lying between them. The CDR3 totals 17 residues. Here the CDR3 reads CASSSGLAAGSTDTQYF. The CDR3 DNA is TGTGCCAGCAGCTCTGGCCTCGCTGCAGGCAGCACAGATACGCAGTATTTT. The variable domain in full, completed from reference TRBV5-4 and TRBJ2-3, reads ETGVTQSPTHLIKTRGQQVTLRCSSQSGHNTVSWYQQALGQGPQFIFQYYREEENGRGNFPPRFSGLQFPNYSSELNVNALELDDSALYLCASSSGLAAGSTDTQYFGPGTRLTVL.

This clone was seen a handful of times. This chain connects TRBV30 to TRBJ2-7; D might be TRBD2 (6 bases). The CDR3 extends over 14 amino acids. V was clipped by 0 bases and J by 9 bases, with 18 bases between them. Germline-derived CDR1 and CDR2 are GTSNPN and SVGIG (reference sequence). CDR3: CAWSVGGFLPVQYF. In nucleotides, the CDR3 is TGTGCCTGGAGTGTTGGAGGGTTCCTCCCGGTGCAGTACTTC.

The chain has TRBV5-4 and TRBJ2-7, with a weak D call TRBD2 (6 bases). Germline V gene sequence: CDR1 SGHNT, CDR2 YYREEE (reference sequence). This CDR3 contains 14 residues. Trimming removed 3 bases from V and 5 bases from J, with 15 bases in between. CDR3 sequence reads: CASSSRRGRDEQYF. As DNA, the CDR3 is TGTGCCAGCAGCTCGCGGAGGGGACGGGACGAGCAGTACTTC.

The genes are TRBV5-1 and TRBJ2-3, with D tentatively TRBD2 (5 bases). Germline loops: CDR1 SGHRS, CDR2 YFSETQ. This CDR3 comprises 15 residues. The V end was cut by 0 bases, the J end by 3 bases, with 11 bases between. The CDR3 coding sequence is TGCGCCAGCAGCTTGGTTCTAGCTGTAACAGATACGCAGTATTTT. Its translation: CASSLVLAVTDTQYF.

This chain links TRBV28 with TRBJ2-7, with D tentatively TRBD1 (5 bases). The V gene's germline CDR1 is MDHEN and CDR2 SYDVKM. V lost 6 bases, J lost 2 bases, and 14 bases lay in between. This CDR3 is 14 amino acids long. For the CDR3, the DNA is TGTGCCAGCAGCCGCAGTGACAGACCCTACGAGCAGTACTTC. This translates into CASSRSDRPYEQYF.

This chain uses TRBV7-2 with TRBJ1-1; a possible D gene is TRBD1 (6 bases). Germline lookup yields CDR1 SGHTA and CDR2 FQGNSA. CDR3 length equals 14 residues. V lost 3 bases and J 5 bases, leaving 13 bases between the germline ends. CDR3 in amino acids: CASSFDRIWTEAFF. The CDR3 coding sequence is TGTGCCAGCAGCTTTGACAGGATTTGGACTGAAGCTTTCTTT.

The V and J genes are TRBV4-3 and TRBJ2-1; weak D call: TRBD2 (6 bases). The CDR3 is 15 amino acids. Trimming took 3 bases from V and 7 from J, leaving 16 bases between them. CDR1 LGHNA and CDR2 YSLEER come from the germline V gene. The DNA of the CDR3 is TGCGCCAGCAGCCACCTCAGGCAGGGAGGTAATGAGCAGTTCTTC. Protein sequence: CASSHLRQGGNEQFF.

Here the CDR3 DNA reads TGTGCTAGTGGTTTGGTACAGGGGGTCTCCTACAATGAGCAGTTCTTC. It codes for CASGLVQGVSYNEQFF. The rearrangement links TRBV12-5 to TRBJ2-1; 8 bases are a match to TRBD1. Germline CDR1 is LGHNT and CDR2 is FRNRAP. There are 16 residues in the CDR3. Losses at the gene ends were 0 bases for V and 0 bases for J; bases not matched to a gene: 1.

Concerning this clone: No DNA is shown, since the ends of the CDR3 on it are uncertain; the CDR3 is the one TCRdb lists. The CDR3 sequence: CASSILASEKLFF. The chain couples TRBV19 to TRBJ1-4; whether TRBD1, the table's D call, matches the DNA was not checked. The CDR3 is made up of 13 amino acids, end residues included. CDR1 is LNHDA, CDR2 SQIVND, per germline (reference sequence).

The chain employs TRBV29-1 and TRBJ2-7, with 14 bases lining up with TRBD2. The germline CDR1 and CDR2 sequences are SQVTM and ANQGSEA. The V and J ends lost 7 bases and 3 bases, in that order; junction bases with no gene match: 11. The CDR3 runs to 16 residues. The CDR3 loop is CSGGGGTSGSIYEQYF. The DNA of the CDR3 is TGCAGCGGTGGGGGGGGGACTAGCGGGAGCATCTACGAGCAGTACTTC.

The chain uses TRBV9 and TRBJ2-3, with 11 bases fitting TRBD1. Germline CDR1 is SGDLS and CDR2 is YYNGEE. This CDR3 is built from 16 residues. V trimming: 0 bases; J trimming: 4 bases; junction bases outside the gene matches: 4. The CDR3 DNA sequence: TGTGCCAGCAGCGTAGATGGACAGGGGGCCCCAGATACGCAGTATTTT. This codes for CASSVDGQGAPDTQYF.

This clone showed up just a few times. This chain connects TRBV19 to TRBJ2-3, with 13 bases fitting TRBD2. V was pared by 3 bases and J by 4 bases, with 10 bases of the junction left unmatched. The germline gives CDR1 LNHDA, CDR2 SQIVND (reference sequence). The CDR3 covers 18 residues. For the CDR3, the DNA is TGTGCCAGTAGTATCAGAAGGACTAGCGGGAGTTTAGCAGATACGCAGTATTTT. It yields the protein CASSIRRTSGSLADTQYF. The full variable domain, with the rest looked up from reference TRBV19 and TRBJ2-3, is DGGITQSPKYLFRKEGQNVTLSCEQNLNHDAMYWYRQDPGQGLRLIYYSQIVNDFQKGDIAEGYSVSREKKESFPLTVTSAQKNPTAFYLCASSIRRTSGSLADTQYFGPGTRLTVL.

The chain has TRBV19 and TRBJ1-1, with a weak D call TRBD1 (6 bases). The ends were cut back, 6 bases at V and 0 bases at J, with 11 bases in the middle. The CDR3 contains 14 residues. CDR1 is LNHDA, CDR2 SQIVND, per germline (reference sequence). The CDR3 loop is CASSQTGLNTEAFF. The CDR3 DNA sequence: TGTGCCAGTAGCCAAACAGGGTTGAACACTGAAGCTTTCTTT.

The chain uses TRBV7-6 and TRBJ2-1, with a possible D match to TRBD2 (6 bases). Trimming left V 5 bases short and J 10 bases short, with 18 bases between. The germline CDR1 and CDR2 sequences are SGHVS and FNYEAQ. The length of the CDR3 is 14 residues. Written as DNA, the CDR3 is TGTGCCAGCAGCGTGGGGAGGTCCCAATGGGAGCAGTTCTTC. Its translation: CASSVGRSQWEQFF. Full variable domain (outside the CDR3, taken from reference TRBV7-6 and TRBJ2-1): GAGVSQSPRYKVTKRGQDVALRCDPISGHVSLYWYRQALGQGPEFLTYFNYEAQQDKSGLPNDRFSAERPEGSISTLTIQRTEQRDSAMYRCASSVGRSQWEQFFGPGTRLTVL.